A selection of T cell receptor beta chains follows, all from one sample in a study of blood T cell repertoires in COVID-19. Assay: immunoSEQ multiplex PCR; the TCRdb copy retains only in-frame clones and omits some. The sample has approximately 240,000 clones, about nine tenths seen once. The sample was peripheral blood. The receptors shown here come from a man aged 25 to 40 with COVID-19, enrolled during active disease. CDR3s include the opening cysteine and the closing phenylalanine or tryptophan. D genes are given only for firm matches. The size entry is marked missing in some rows and otherwise reads once, few, many or a size class.

V	size	J	D	DNA	CDR3
TRBV15	-	TRBJ1-5	-	TGTGCCACCAGCGTCGGACAGCTTAGCAATCAGCCCCAGCATTTT	CATSVGQLSNQPQHF
TRBV6-1	-	TRBJ1-6	TRBD1	TGTGCCAGCAGTGAGAGACAGGGGGGTAATTCACCCCTCCACTTT	CASSERQGGNSPLHF
TRBV11-1	-	TRBJ1-2	TRBD1	TGTGCCAGCAGCCATCTCGACAGGGCGGAAGGCTACACCTTC	CASSHLDRAEGYTF
TRBV5-1	-	TRBJ2-5	TRBD2	TGCGCCAGCAGCTTGTCCAGCGGGGGGGCCCAGACCCAGTACTTC	CASSLSSGGAQTQYF
TRBV18	-	TRBJ2-2	TRBD1	TGTGCCAGCTCACCGGGACAGGGTACCGGGGAGCTGTTTTTT	CASSPGQGTGELFF
TRBV14	-	TRBJ1-2	-	TGTGCCAGCAGCCAAGATGGGGCCGGTGGCTACACCTTC	CASSQDGAGGYTF
TRBV6-5	once	TRBJ2-7	TRBD1	TGTGCCAGCAGTTATAGGACAGGGGAGGGCGAGCAGTACTTC	CASSYRTGEGEQYF
TRBV5-4	-	TRBJ1-5	-	TGTGCCAGCAGCTGGGAGCCCTCCCTATGGAGCAATCAGCCCCAGCATTTT	CASSWEPSLWSNQPQHF
TRBV19	-	TRBJ1-2	TRBD1	TGTGCCAGTAGTTCTACAGGGGGCGAAGGCTACACCTTC	CASSSTGGEGYTF
TRBV4-1	-	TRBJ1-5	TRBD1	TGCGCCAGCAGCCATCTCGTACAGGGGGTTGGGCAGCCCCAGCATTTT	CASSHLVQGVGQPQHF
TRBV6-2/TRBV6-3	-	TRBJ1-4	-	TGTGCCAGCAGTAACCTTTACAGGGCAACTAATGAAAAACTGTTTTTT	CASSNLYRATNEKLFF
TRBV5-1	once	TRBJ2-3	TRBD1	TGCGCCAGCAGCTTGGAACCGGGACAGCCGAACACAGATACGCAGTATTTT	CASSLEPGQPNTDTQYF
TRBV7-6	-	TRBJ2-5	-	TGTGCCAGCAGCTTAGATTTGGCGGCGGAGACCCAGTACTTC	CASSLDLAAETQYF
TRBV24-1	-	TRBJ1-1	-	TGTGCCACCAGTGATTTGGGAAGGGGGGGGAACACTGAAGCTTTCTTT	CATSDLGRGGNTEAFF
TRBV10-3	-	TRBJ2-1	TRBD1	TGTGCCATCAGAGGACAGGGAAAGGGGGCTGAGCAGTTCTTC	CAIRGQGKGAEQFF
TRBV12-3/TRBV12-4	-	TRBJ1-2	-	TGTGCCAGCAGACCTACAGGGCTCGGGGGCTACACCTTC	CASRPTGLGGYTF
TRBV5-6	-	TRBJ1-4	-	TGTGCCAGCAGCCATAGGTATGAAGGGGTGAATGAAAAACTGTTTTTT	CASSHRYEGVNEKLFF
TRBV5-1	-	TRBJ1-5	-	TGCGCCAGCAGGTTTTCTTCGAATCAGCCCCAGCATTTT	CASRFSSNQPQHF
TRBV5-1	-	TRBJ1-6	TRBD1	TGCGCCAGCAGTTCAACCACAGGGGGGGATAATTCACCCCTCCACTTT	CASSSTTGGDNSPLHF
TRBV4-2	-	TRBJ1-5	-	TGTGCCAGCAGCCAAGAACAGAAGAATCAGCCCCAGCATTTT	CASSQEQKNQPQHF
TRBV5-1	-	TRBJ2-1	TRBD1	TGCGCCAGCAGCTCCACCGGACAGGGGATGTACAATGAGCAGTTCTTC	CASSSTGQGMYNEQFF
TRBV6-1	-	TRBJ1-2	-	TGTGCCAGCAGTGATAGACAGTCCGGTGGCTACACCTTC	CASSDRQSGGYTF
TRBV6-5	-	TRBJ2-4	-	TGTGCCAGCAACCGACAGAACATTCAGTACTTC	CASNRQNIQYF
TRBV9	few	TRBJ2-1	-	TGTGCCAGCAGCGTAGAAGGCGGGGGCCCCTACAATGAGCAGTTCTTC	CASSVEGGGPYNEQFF
TRBV6-6	-	TRBJ1-2	TRBD1	TGTGCCAGCAGTTATGGACAGGGCCGCTATGGCTACACCTTC	CASSYGQGRYGYTF
TRBV6-5	-	TRBJ1-4	-	TGTGCCAGCAGCCTAGGGGGTGGTGGTGAAAAACTGTTTTTT	CASSLGGGGEKLFF
TRBV9	-	TRBJ1-5	-	TGTGCCAGCAGCGTAGGGACAGCTGATCAGCCCCAGCATTTT	CASSVGTADQPQHF
TRBV7-9	-	TRBJ2-5	TRBD2	TGTGCCAGCAGCTTAGGCGGTAGCGGGGGGGCCGAGACCCAGTACTTC	CASSLGGSGGAETQYF
TRBV3-1/TRBV3-2	-	TRBJ1-3	-	TGTGCCAGCAGCCAAGCCCTCGGCTCTGGAAACACCATATATTTT	CASSQALGSGNTIYF
TRBV5-1	-	TRBJ2-1	TRBD2	TGCGCCAGCAGCTTCGCGGCTAGCGGCACCAATGAGCAGTTCTTC	CASSFAASGTNEQFF
TRBV7-9	-	TRBJ2-6	TRBD2	TGTGCCAGCAGCCCGGGACTAGCGGGGGGAAACTCTGGGGCCAACGTCCTGACTTTC	CASSPGLAGGNSGANVLTF
TRBV7-2	-	TRBJ2-1	TRBD2	TGTGCCAGCAGTGTGACTAGCGGGGTTGAGCAGTTCTTC	CASSVTSGVEQFF
TRBV5-6	once	TRBJ1-2	-	TGTGCCAGCAGCTTAGGCGGGAATGTTCCCTATGGCTACACCTTC	CASSLGGNVPYGYTF
TRBV6-5	-	TRBJ2-7	-	TGTGCCAGCAGTTCCATGGGGGGAGGACAAGAGCAGTACTTC	CASSSMGGGQEQYF
TRBV19	-	TRBJ1-2	-	TGTGCCAGTAGTATAGTGGACTACTATGGCTACACCTTC	CASSIVDYYGYTF
TRBV6-5	-	TRBJ1-4	TRBD1	TGTGCCAGCAGTTCCGGGACAGGGTATGAAAAACTGTTTTTT	CASSSGTGYEKLFF
TRBV7-9	-	TRBJ1-2	TRBD1	TGTGCCAGCAGCCTAGAAGGGACAGGGGGCGCAGGCTATGGCTACACCTTC	CASSLEGTGGAGYGYTF
TRBV29-1	once	TRBJ1-2	TRBD1	TGCAGCGCCCACCTCGACAGGGGGCGCGGCTACACCTTC	CSAHLDRGRGYTF
TRBV7-3	-	TRBJ1-1	TRBD1	TGTGCCAGCAGCCCCGACAGGGACACTGAAGCTTTCTTT	CASSPDRDTEAFF
TRBV5-1	-	TRBJ2-1	-	TGCGCCAGCAGCCGGTGGACAGATACCTACAATGAGCAGTTCTTC	CASSRWTDTYNEQFF
TRBV9	-	TRBJ2-7	-	TGTGCCAGCAGCGAGCAGGCCGAGAACTACGAGCAGTACTTC	CASSEQAENYEQYF
TRBV2	-	TRBJ1-5	-	TGTGCCAGCAAAGACATCAATCAGCCCCAGCATTTT	CASKDINQPQHF
TRBV30	-	TRBJ1-2	-	TGTGCCTGGAGTCTCTACCCAAATCGTGGCTACACCTTC	CAWSLYPNRGYTF
TRBV29-1	-	TRBJ2-2	-	TGCAGCGTTGGTGGGGGCGGCGGGAACACCGGGGAGCTGTTTTTT	CSVGGGGGNTGELFF